This entry concerns a single TCR beta chain. The data were obtained in a study of blood T cell repertoires in COVID-19. In the study overall: The United States, Italy and Spain provided the acute and convalescent COVID-19 samples.

Original methodology: The authors estimated nucleated cell counts from reference gene primer amplification. Sequencing was performed with immunoSEQ multiplex PCR; in TCRdb, only in-frame clones are kept and a portion is missing. V and J calls and clone size come straight from that table; D and trimming were deduced from the DNA. This table has 150,000 or so clones, 78% appearing once. There are 20 residues in the CDR3. V dropped 0 bases and J dropped 1 base, with 22 bases sitting between them. Per germline, CDR1 MGHRA and CDR2 YSYEKL. The TCR sequence derives from an elderly man with acute or convalescent COVID-19. The genes are TRBV4-1 and TRBJ2-4; TRBD1 is a possible D gene (6 bases). The sequencing input was peripheral blood. This CDR3 is CASSQELARAAQGAKNIQYF. The CDR3 DNA reads TGCGCCAGCAGCCAAGAGTTAGCGAGGGCGGCCCAGGGGGCCAAAAACATTCAGTACTTC.